This T cell receptor (beta chain) was identified in a study of identical twins. TCRdb itself ran the 5' RACE reads through MiXCR, one entry per CDR3 protein. The sample includes approximately 690,000 distinct CDR3 sequences, roughly 6% of them seen just once. The study, taken as a whole, reports: Analyses of zero insertions could be partly confounded by invariant MAIT and iNKT cells.

J gave up 2 bases and V 6 bases, and 6 bases lay outside the gene matches. The germline V gene encodes CDR1 MDHEN and CDR2 SYDVKM. The CDR3 sequence is 15 residues long. A few counts support this clonotype. Its antigen is not identified. The V gene is TRBV28, the J gene TRBJ2-3, with TRBD2 identical over 9 bases. The source is a man younger than 35 in good health. Sequenced sample: naive T cells sorted from blood. The CDR3 reads CASRYSGRNTDTQYF. DNA of the CDR3: TGTGCCAGCAGGTATAGCGGGAGAAACACAGATACGCAGTATTTT.